The 22 T cell receptor beta chains presented below share a single source sample, sequenced in a study of shared clonotypes between healthy human individuals (dated by TCRdb to 2018 to 2020). The method behind the library was the immunoSEQ multiplex PCR assay. TCRdb mirrors the immuneACCESS table, restricted to in-frame sequences. Some clones are absent from its copies; in checked studies, under half trace to an unresolved V gene, and the reason for the others is unknown. For this sample there are millions of clones; roughly 92% appear just once. The top ten hold under 0.15% of the sample. The sample comprised naive CD4+ T cells sorted from blood. The sample's cell subset or site, from its label and the paper: CD45RA+ positively selected. These receptors were obtained from a man aged 18 to 29 in good health.

J is TRBJ1-2 and V is TRBV7-2; a possible D gene is TRBD1 (5 bases). V was shortened by 1 base and J by 4 bases, with 10 bases between the two germline ends. The CDR3 sequence is 14 residues long. The germline V gene encodes CDR1 SGHTA and CDR2 FQGNSA. The CDR3 DNA is TGTGCCAGCAGCTTAGTCGCAGGGAGCTATGGCTACACCTTC. This translates into CASSLVAGSYGYTF.

The CDR3 nucleotides are TGTGCCAGCAGTATCGGACTAGCGAGGGATACGCAGTATTTT. It encodes CASSIGLARDTQYF. The gene calls are TRBV6-6 and TRBJ2-3, with 9 bases matching TRBD2. The J segment lost 6 bases and the V segment lost 5 bases, leaving 6 bases of the junction unmatched. Germline lookup yields CDR1 MNHNY and CDR2 SVGAGI (reference sequence). The length of the CDR3 is 14 residues.

V gene TRBV7-6 combines with J gene TRBJ2-1; 9 bases line up with TRBD1. Germline trimming cut 0 bases from V and 7 bases from J; bases unmatched to any gene: 16. The CDR3 extends over 19 amino acids. Germline V CDR1 and CDR2: SGHVS, FNYEAQ. CDR3 amino acids: CASSLARVGTGTPTNEQFF. DNA of the CDR3: TGTGCCAGCAGCTTAGCGAGGGTGGGGACAGGGACCCCTACGAATGAGCAGTTCTTC.

V is TRBV5-4 and J is TRBJ2-5; 9 positions agree with TRBD1. Trimming took 5 bases from V and 2 from J; bases not matched to a gene: 7. CDR1 is SGHNT, CDR2 YYREEE, per germline (reference sequence). This CDR3 is 15 amino acids long. CDR3 sequence: CASRDWDREQETQYF. In nucleotides, the CDR3 is TGTGCCAGCAGGGATTGGGACAGGGAACAAGAGACCCAGTACTTC.

The chain joins TRBV4-2 to TRBJ2-3, with 8 bases matching TRBD2. Trimming at V came to 0 bases and at J to 7 bases, leaving 12 bases not matched to a gene. The CDR3 consists of 17 residues. Germline V gene lookup returns CDR1 LGHNA and CDR2 YNFKEQ. CDR3 in amino acids: CASSQERAGGAFNTQYF. In nucleotides, the CDR3 is TGTGCCAGCAGCCAAGAACGAGCCGGGGGGGCTTTTAATACGCAGTATTTT.

This clone was detected only once. J is TRBJ1-6 and V is TRBV6-5; no firm D call. Trimming shortened V by 2 bases and J by 7 bases, and 3 bases separated the two germline ends. Germline V gene data show CDR1 as MNHEY and CDR2 as SVGAGI. The CDR3 runs to 12 residues. In DNA, the CDR3 is TGTGCCAGCAGTTACGAAAATTCACCCCTCCACTTT. As protein: CASSYENSPLHF.

V and J are TRBV30 and TRBJ1-6, with D perhaps matching TRBD1 (5 bases). V lost 3 bases, J lost 6 bases, and 15 bases lay in between. The germline CDR1 and CDR2 sequences are GTSNPN and SVGIG (reference sequence). The CDR3 has 15 amino acids. The CDR3 DNA sequence: TGTGCCTGGAGGGCCACGACCGGGGGTAATTCACCCCTCCACTTT. Translated: CAWRATTGGNSPLHF.

V is TRBV5-1 and J is TRBJ2-2; 8 bases are shared with TRBD2. The germline V gene encodes CDR1 SGHRS and CDR2 YFSETQ. The V segment lost 1 base and the J segment 4 bases; nucleotides outside the gene matches: 9. The CDR3 covers 17 residues. CDR3 residues: CASSLYQAGGGTGELFF. The CDR3 bases are TGCGCCAGCAGCTTGTATCAGGCGGGAGGTGGCACCGGGGAGCTGTTTTTT.

The chain combines TRBV7-9 with TRBJ2-7; TRBD1 matches at 10 bases. With 5 bases clipped from V and 1 base from J, the junction kept 5 bases outside the gene matches. This CDR3 contains 15 residues. Germline V gene sequence: CDR1 SEHNR, CDR2 FQNEAQ (reference sequence). CDR3 sequence: CASSRGTGASYEQYF. CDR3 DNA: TGTGCCAGCAGCAGAGGGACAGGGGCTTCCTACGAGCAGTACTTC.

The J gene is TRBJ2-7, the V gene TRBV27; the match to TRBD2 covers 8 bases. V dropped 5 bases and J dropped 4; count of bases not matched to a gene: 10. Looked up from germline, CDR1 is MNHEY and CDR2 is SMNVEV (reference sequence). CDR3 length: 15 residues. The CDR3 region is CASSETKRGRYEQYF. The DNA for the CDR3 is TGTGCCAGCAGTGAAACGAAGCGGGGGAGGTACGAGCAGTACTTC.

The chain links TRBV18 to TRBJ1-3; maybe TRBD1 (5 bases). Germline V gene data show CDR1 as KGHSH and CDR2 as LQKENI. This CDR3 is built from 18 residues. Trimming left V 2 bases short and J 0 bases short, with 17 bases between. In nucleotides, the CDR3 is TGTGCCAGCTCACCAATGGCGGGGGGACCCTTCTCTGGAAACACCATATATTTT. This gives the protein CASSPMAGGPFSGNTIYF.

The chain links TRBV29-1 to TRBJ2-1; D not resolved. Trimming pared 7 bases from V and 8 bases from J, leaving 12 bases between. CDR1 and CDR2 from the germline V gene are SQVTM and ANQGSEA. The length of the CDR3 is 11 residues. The CDR3 DNA reads as TGCAGCGCTTCTCGAGGCTATGAGCAGTTCTTC. This encodes CSASRGYEQFF.

About this clone itself: This sample includes further DNA sequences coding for the same CDR3. The chain employs TRBV5-1 and TRBJ2-3; 7 bases align to TRBD2. V was pared by 4 bases and J by 3 bases, with 2 bases of the junction left unmatched. CDR3 length: 13 amino acids. CDR1 is SGHRS and CDR2 is YFSETQ in the germline V gene. CDR3 nucleotide sequence: TGCGCCAGCAGCCTGGGGGGGACAGATACGCAGTATTTT. Protein product: CASSLGGTDTQYF.

This clone has only a few counts. The chain links TRBV7-2 to TRBJ1-2; D perhaps matches TRBD1 (5 bases). CDR3 length equals 14 residues. In germline, CDR1 is SGHTA, CDR2 FQGNSA. Trimming took 5 bases from V and 2 from J, leaving 12 bases between them. This chain's CDR3 is CASSPRGSNYGYTF. The CDR3 bases are TGTGCCAGCAGCCCACGGGGCAGCAACTATGGCTACACCTTC.

This rearrangement joins TRBV2 to TRBJ2-1, with D perhaps matching TRBD2 (5 bases). Deletions cut 5 bases from V and 5 bases from J, with 10 bases between. The length of the CDR3 is 13 residues. Germline V lookup: CDR1 SNHLY, CDR2 FYNNEI. The CDR3 sequence: CASSRDLNNEQFF. CDR3 nucleotides: TGTGCCAGCAGTCGGGATTTGAACAATGAGCAGTTCTTC.

This clone appeared a single time. V gene TRBV29-1 combines with J gene TRBJ2-5; D gene uncertain. Germline lookup yields CDR1 SQVTM and CDR2 ANQGSEA. The CDR3 has 13 amino acids. Trimming stripped 6 bases from V and 0 bases from J, with 11 bases between. DNA of the CDR3: TGCAGCGTGGGTGACACGAACCAAGAGACCCAGTACTTC. Its translation: CSVGDTNQETQYF.

This rearrangement joins TRBV11-3 to TRBJ2-1; 9 bases are a match to TRBD2. Trimming took 5 bases from V and 8 from J; bases not matched to a gene: 10. This CDR3 is 15 amino acids long. Per germline, CDR1 SGHNT and CDR2 YENEEA. The chain's CDR3 is CASSMGSGSDHEQFF. The CDR3 DNA is TGTGCCAGCAGCATGGGTAGCGGGAGTGATCATGAGCAGTTCTTC.

This clone appeared a single time. J is TRBJ1-4 and V is TRBV18; TRBD1 matches at 8 bases. Germline values: CDR1 KGHSH, CDR2 LQKENI. The CDR3 loop spans 13 amino acids. Trimming cost V 6 bases and J 8 bases; bases outside gene matches: 5. CDR3 sequence: CASSTGGREKLFF. The CDR3 DNA reads TGTGCCAGCTCCACAGGGGGTCGGGAAAAACTGTTTTTT.

The gene calls are TRBV19 and TRBJ2-3; 7 nucleotides agree with TRBD1. V was clipped by 6 bases and J by 7 bases; unmatched bases: 22. The CDR3 is made up of 18 amino acids. CDR1 is LNHDA, CDR2 SQIVND, per germline (reference sequence). The chain's CDR3 is CASSGTSGGNYIVYTQYF. The CDR3 DNA sequence: TGTGCCAGTAGCGGGACCTCAGGGGGAAACTATATCGTTTATACGCAGTATTTT.

The chain combines TRBV4-2 with TRBJ1-4; 12 nucleotides line up with TRBD1. V dropped 0 bases and J dropped 0; count of bases not matched to a gene: 11. CDR1 is LGHNA and CDR2 is YNFKEQ in the germline V gene. The CDR3 contains 21 residues. The CDR3 spells CASSQEFPGQGARATNEKLFF. The DNA of the CDR3 is TGTGCCAGCAGCCAAGAATTCCCGGGACAGGGGGCGAGGGCAACTAATGAAAAACTGTTTTTT.

V usage is TRBV5-4 and J usage is TRBJ1-2, with a weak D call TRBD1 (5 bases). V was trimmed by 0 bases and J by 5 bases, leaving 17 bases between them. The CDR3 is 16 amino acids. Germline V gene sequence: CDR1 SGHNT, CDR2 YYREEE (reference sequence). CDR3 coding DNA: TGTGCCAGCAGCTTGGATTCAAGAGAACAGGTATATGGCTACACCTTC. Its protein product is CASSLDSREQVYGYTF.

The chain uses TRBV4-1 and TRBJ2-1; the D call may be TRBD1 or TRBD2 (6 bases each). The CDR3 is 16 residues long. In germline, CDR1 is MGHRA, CDR2 YSYEKL. V was clipped by 0 bases and J by 9 bases, with 18 bases between them. The CDR3: CASSQDRGGGWAEQFF. The CDR3, as DNA: TGCGCCAGCAGCCAAGACAGGGGAGGAGGTTGGGCTGAGCAGTTCTTC.